The 3 T cell receptor beta chains given below trace back to one sample, sequenced in a study of blood T cell repertoires in COVID-19. Data came from immunoSEQ multiplex PCR; TCRdb stores just in-frame clones and leaves some out. The sample contains 440,000 or so clones, over 75% of which appear only once. The sample was peripheral blood. These TCRs come from a woman between 35 and 50 years old with COVID-19, enrolled during active disease.

A single count supports this clone. The chain employs TRBV5-4 and TRBJ1-1; a possible D gene is TRBD1 (5 bases). Germline CDR1 and CDR2: SGHNT and YYREEE (reference sequence). V shed 0 bases and J shed 4 bases, with 16 bases lying between them. This CDR3 is built from 16 residues. CDR3 DNA: TGTGCCAGCAGCTTGGTCGGGGGAACCGTAAGCACTGAAGCTTTCTTT. It translates to CASSLVGGTVSTEAFF.

This rearrangement joins TRBV4-1 to TRBJ2-1, with TRBD2 identical over 13 bases. The J segment lost 0 bases and the V segment lost 4 bases, leaving 6 bases of the junction unmatched. Per the germline V gene, CDR1 is MGHRA and CDR2 is YSYEKL. There are 18 residues in the CDR3. The CDR3 DNA sequence: TGCGCCAGCAGCCCCTACCGGACTAGCGGGAGCTCCTACAATGAGCAGTTCTTC. Residues: CASSPYRTSGSSYNEQFF.

The rearrangement links TRBV19 to TRBJ2-7; 10 bases line up with TRBD2. CDR3 length: 15 residues. Trimming cost V 5 bases and J 1 base; bases outside gene matches: 5. The germline gives CDR1 LNHDA, CDR2 SQIVND (reference sequence). The CDR3 DNA sequence: TGTGCCAGTAGTCTCGGACTAGCGGCATCCTACGAGCAGTACTTC. This translates into CASSLGLAASYEQYF. The whole variable domain, remainder taken from reference TRBV19 and TRBJ2-7, is DGGITQSPKYLFRKEGQNVTLSCEQNLNHDAMYWYRQDPGQGLRLIYYSQIVNDFQKGDIAEGYSVSREKKESFPLTVTSAQKNPTAFYLCASSLGLAASYEQYFGPGTRLTVT.